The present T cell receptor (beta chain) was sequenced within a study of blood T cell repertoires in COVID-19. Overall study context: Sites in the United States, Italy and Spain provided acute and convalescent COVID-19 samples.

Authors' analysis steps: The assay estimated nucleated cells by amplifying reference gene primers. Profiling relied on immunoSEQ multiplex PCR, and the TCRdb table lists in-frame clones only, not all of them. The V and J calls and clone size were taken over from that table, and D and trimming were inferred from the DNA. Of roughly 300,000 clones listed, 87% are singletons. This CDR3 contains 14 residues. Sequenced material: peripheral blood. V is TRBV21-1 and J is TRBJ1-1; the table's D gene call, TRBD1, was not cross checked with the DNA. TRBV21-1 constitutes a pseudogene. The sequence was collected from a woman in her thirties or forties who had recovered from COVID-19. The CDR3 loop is CASSKSSRGTEAFF. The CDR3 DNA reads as TGTGCCAGCAGCAAAAGTTCCAGGGGCACTGAAGCTTTCTTT.